The present TCR beta chain was sequenced within a study of post-analysis software for immune sequencing data. The V and J ends lost 6 bases and 1 base respectively, with 16 bases between them. The germline CDR1 and CDR2 sequences are SQVTM and ANQGSEA. This CDR3 contains 14 residues. Turning to this clonotype: Its antigen is not known.

Study findings and constraints: Multiple sclerosis patients had significantly lower normalized Chao1 diversity than controls. By F measure, samples from a shared preparation batch strongly co-clustered. Patients showed TRBV5-6, TRBV5-1 and TRBV20-1 among a few TRBV segments more frequent than in controls.

cDNA libraries for TCR beta contained unique molecular identifiers. It was from roughly 1.1 to 9.2 million T cells that around 500,000 cDNA molecules came. TCRdb itself ran the PCR reads through MiXCR, one entry per CDR3 protein. The sample lists about 430,000 distinct CDR3 sequences, approximately 38% occurring once. The TCR was taken from a girl between 2 and 10 years old with multiple sclerosis. V and J are TRBV29-1 and TRBJ2-7; TRBD1 or TRBD2 may be the D gene (5 bases each). The sample comprised blood. The CDR3 spells CSVPTGTGSYEQYF. For the CDR3, the DNA is TGCAGCGTCCCCACTGGGACGGGATCCTACGAGCAGTACTTC.